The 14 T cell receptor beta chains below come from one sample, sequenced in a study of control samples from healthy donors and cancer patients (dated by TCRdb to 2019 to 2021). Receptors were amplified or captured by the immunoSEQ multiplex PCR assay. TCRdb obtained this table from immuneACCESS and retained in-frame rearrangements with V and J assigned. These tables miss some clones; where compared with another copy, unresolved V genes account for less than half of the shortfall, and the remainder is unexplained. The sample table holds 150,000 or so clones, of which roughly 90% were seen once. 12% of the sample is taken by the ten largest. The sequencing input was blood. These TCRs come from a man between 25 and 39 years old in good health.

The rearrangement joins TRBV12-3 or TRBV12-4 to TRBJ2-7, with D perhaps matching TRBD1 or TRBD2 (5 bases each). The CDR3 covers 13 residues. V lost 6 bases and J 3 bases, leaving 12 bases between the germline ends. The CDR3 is CASSGDGFYEQYF. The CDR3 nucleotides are TGTGCCAGCAGCGGGGACGGTTTCTACGAGCAGTACTTC.

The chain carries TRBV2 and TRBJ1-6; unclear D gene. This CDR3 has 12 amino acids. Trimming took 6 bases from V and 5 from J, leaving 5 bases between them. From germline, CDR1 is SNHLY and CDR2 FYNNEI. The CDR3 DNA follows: TGTGCCAGCAGCGGGAATAATTCACCCCTCCACTTT. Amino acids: CASSGNNSPLHF.

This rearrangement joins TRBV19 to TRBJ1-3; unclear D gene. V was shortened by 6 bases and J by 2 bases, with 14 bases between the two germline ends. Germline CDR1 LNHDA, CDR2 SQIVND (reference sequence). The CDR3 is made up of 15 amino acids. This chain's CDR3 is CASSETGNTGNTIYF. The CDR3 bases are TGTGCCAGTAGCGAGACGGGGAATACTGGAAACACCATATATTTT.

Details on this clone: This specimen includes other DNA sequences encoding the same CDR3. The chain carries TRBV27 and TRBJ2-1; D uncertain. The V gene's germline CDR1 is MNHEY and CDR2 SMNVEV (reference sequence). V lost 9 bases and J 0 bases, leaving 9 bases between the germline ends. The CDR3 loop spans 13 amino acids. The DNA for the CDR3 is TGTGCCAGTTCACAGAGCTCCTACAATGAGCAGTTCTTC. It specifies CASSQSSYNEQFF.

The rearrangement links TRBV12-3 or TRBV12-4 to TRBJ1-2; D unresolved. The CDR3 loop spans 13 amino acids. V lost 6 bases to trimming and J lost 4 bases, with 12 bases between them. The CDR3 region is CASSLSNSYGYTF. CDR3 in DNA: TGTGCCAGCAGCCTAAGCAATTCCTATGGCTACACCTTC.

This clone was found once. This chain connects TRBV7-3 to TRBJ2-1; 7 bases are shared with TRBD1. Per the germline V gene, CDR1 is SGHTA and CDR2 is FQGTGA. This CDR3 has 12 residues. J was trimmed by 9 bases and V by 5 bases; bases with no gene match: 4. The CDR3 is CASSVTGVEQFF. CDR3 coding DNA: TGTGCCAGCAGCGTTACAGGGGTTGAGCAGTTCTTC.

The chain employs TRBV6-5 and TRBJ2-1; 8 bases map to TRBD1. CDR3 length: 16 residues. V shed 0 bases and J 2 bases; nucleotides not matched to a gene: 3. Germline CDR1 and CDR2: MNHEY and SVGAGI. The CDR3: CASSYSPGGTYNEQFF. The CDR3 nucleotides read TGTGCCAGCAGTTACTCGCCAGGGGGCACCTACAATGAGCAGTTCTTC.

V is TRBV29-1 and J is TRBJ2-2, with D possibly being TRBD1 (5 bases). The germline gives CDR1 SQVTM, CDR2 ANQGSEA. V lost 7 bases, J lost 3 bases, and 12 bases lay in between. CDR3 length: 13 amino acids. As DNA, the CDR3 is TGCAGCGCCCTAACAGGTGACACCGGGGAGCTGTTTTTT. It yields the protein CSALTGDTGELFF.

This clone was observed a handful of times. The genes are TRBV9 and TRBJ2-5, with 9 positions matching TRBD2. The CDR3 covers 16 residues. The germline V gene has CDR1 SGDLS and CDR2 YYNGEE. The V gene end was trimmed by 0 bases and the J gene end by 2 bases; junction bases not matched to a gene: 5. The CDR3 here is CASSVAISGGQETQYF. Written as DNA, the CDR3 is TGTGCCAGCAGCGTAGCGATTAGCGGGGGACAAGAGACCCAGTACTTC. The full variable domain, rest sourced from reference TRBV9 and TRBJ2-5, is DSGVTQTPKHLITATGQRVTLRCSPRSGDLSVYWYQQSLDQGLQFLIQYYNGEERAKGNILERFSAQQFPDLHSELNLSSLELGDSALYFCASSVAISGGQETQYFGPGTRLLVL.

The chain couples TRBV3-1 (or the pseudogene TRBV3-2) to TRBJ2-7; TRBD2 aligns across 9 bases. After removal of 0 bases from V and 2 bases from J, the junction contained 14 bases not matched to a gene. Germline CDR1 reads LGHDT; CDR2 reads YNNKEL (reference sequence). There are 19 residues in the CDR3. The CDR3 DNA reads TGTGCCAGCAGCCAAGATCTAGGTCGGAGGGCGGGAGGGGCCTACGAGCAGTACTTC. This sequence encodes CASSQDLGRRAGGAYEQYF.

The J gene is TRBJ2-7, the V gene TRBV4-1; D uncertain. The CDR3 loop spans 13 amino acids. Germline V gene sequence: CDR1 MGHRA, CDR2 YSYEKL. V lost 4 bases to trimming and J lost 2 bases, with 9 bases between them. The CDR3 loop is CASSLQSTYEQYF. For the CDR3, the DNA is TGCGCCAGCAGCCTCCAGAGTACCTACGAGCAGTACTTC.

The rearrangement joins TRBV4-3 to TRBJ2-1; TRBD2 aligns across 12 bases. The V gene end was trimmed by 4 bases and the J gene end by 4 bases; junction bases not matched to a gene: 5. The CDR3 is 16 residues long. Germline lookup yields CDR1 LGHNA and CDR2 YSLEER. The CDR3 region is CASSPLAGGFYNEQFF. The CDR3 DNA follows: TGCGCCAGCAGCCCGCTAGCGGGAGGGTTTTACAATGAGCAGTTCTTC.

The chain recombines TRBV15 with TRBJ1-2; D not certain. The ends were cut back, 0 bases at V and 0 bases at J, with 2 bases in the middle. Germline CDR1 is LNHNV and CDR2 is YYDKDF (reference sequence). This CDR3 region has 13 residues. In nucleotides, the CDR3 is TGTGCCACCAGCAGAGATACTAACTATGGCTACACCTTC. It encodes CATSRDTNYGYTF.

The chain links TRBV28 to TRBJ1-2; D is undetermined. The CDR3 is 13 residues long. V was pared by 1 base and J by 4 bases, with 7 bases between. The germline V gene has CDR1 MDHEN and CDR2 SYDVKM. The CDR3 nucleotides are TGTGCCAGCAGTTTATCCACGGTCTATGGCTACACCTTC. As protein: CASSLSTVYGYTF.